A single sample is the source of the 15 T cell receptor beta chains below, sequenced in a study of vaccination and CD4 T cells after COVID-19. Noted treatment: approximately 11-day PBMC culture with coronavirus spike peptide pools or control peptides (ViraFEST assay). Oncomine TCR Beta short-read sequencing was applied to DNA from cultured CD4+ T cells. TCRdb reanalysed the PCR reads using MiXCR and keeps one entry per CDR3 protein. The data hold approximately 7,000 distinct CDR3 sequences, with 74% observed a single time. These TCRs are of unknown antigen specificity. The sequenced sample was CD4+ T cells from blood, cultured in vitro. The receptors stem from a human donor who had recovered from COVID-19.

The chain carries TRBV7-2 and TRBJ1-1; D not resolved. The length of the CDR3 is 13 residues. CDR1 and CDR2 (germline): SGHTA, FQGNSA. V gave up 3 bases and J gave up 1 base, with 6 bases separating them. The CDR3 reads CASSFSRNTEAFF. The CDR3 bases are TGTGCCAGCAGCTTTTCTCGGAACACTGAAGCTTTCTTT.

This clonotype was counted a few times. The V call is TRBV2, the J call TRBJ1-5; 8 bases line up with TRBD1. Germline CDR1 reads SNHLY; CDR2 reads FYNNEI. Trimming removed 5 bases from V and 2 bases from J; junction bases left unmatched: 17. The CDR3 extends over 19 amino acids. The CDR3 DNA reads TGTGCCAGCAGTTCCGTCGGTTCAGGGGGCCTTGGAGGCAATCAGCCCCAGCATTTT. It encodes CASSSVGSGGLGGNQPQHF.

The V gene is TRBV7-9, the J gene TRBJ2-2, with D perhaps matching TRBD1 or TRBD2 (6 bases each). The ends were cut back, 8 bases at V and 2 bases at J, with 15 bases in the middle. The CDR3 spans 15 residues. CDR1 is SEHNR, CDR2 FQNEAQ, per germline (reference sequence). The CDR3 here is CASQRGTQNTGELFF. The CDR3 DNA sequence: TGTGCCAGCCAAAGGGGGACTCAAAACACCGGGGAGCTGTTTTTT.

Only a few counts were recorded for this clonotype. The V call is TRBV20-1, the J call TRBJ2-5, with TRBD1 matching 9 bases. CDR1 is DFQATT, CDR2 SNEGSKA, per germline (reference sequence). This CDR3 is built from 16 residues. V dropped 3 bases and J dropped 1; count of bases not matched to a gene: 9. CDR3 loop: CSASGGRDRVQETQYF. As DNA, the CDR3 is TGCAGTGCTAGCGGGGGCCGGGACAGGGTCCAAGAGACCCAGTACTTC.

This clonotype occurred a few times. The chain couples TRBV25-1 to TRBJ2-4, with D possibly matching TRBD2 (7 bases). Trimming took off 0 bases at V and 1 base at J, with 10 bases between the two ends. The CDR3 has 16 amino acids. The V gene's germline CDR1 is MGHDK and CDR2 SYGVNS. This chain's CDR3 is CASSEYAGAAKNIQYF. The CDR3 DNA sequence: TGTGCCAGCAGTGAATATGCGGGGGCCGCCAAAAACATTCAGTACTTC.

V gene TRBV20-1 combines with J gene TRBJ2-7; 7 bases match TRBD2. Germline V CDR1 and CDR2: DFQATT, SNEGSKA (reference sequence). The V and J ends lost 3 bases and 1 base, in that order; junction bases with no gene match: 6. The CDR3 runs 14 residues. The CDR3, as DNA: TGCAGTGCTAGTTTTGGCGGGGGATCCTACGAGCAGTACTTC. It specifies CSASFGGGSYEQYF.

This clonotype has a single count. V and J are TRBV20-1 and TRBJ1-2; no definite D call. V dropped 2 bases and J dropped 4 bases, with 11 bases sitting between them. Germline V lookup: CDR1 DFQATT, CDR2 SNEGSKA (reference sequence). The CDR3 has 13 residues. The CDR3 DNA is TGCAGTGCTAGAAAAGGCGGGTTCTATGGCTACACCTTC. Amino acids: CSARKGGFYGYTF.

The chain combines TRBV5-4 with TRBJ1-1; 8 bases agree with TRBD1. Germline CDR1 SGHNT, CDR2 YYREEE (reference sequence). This CDR3 contains 15 residues. V was clipped by 4 bases and J by 1 base; unmatched bases: 6. The CDR3 sequence: CASSPRTGSNTEAFF. The CDR3 DNA sequence: TGTGCCAGCAGCCCGCGGACAGGGTCGAACACTGAAGCTTTCTTT.

This chain links TRBV12-3 or TRBV12-4 with TRBJ2-7, with D possibly TRBD2 on 7 matching bases. V dropped 6 bases and J dropped 0 bases, with 24 bases sitting between them. CDR3 length: 18 amino acids. The CDR3 spells CASSLSSLWGGPSYEQYF. In DNA, the CDR3 is TGTGCCAGCAGCCTTTCCTCCCTTTGGGGGGGCCCCTCCTACGAGCAGTACTTC.

Here the CDR3 reads CASRLGSYNSPLHF. The DNA for the CDR3 is TGTGCCAGCAGACTAGGCTCCTATAATTCACCCCTCCACTTT. The V and J genes are TRBV2 and TRBJ1-6, with D uncertain. The V gene lost 6 bases and the J gene lost 0 bases, with 6 bases spanning the gap. The CDR3 has 14 residues. Looked up from germline, CDR1 is SNHLY and CDR2 is FYNNEI.

The genes are TRBV20-1 and TRBJ2-3, with 7 bases aligning to TRBD2. There are 14 residues in the CDR3. Germline V gene lookup returns CDR1 DFQATT and CDR2 SNEGSKA (reference sequence). V trimming: 1 base; J trimming: 5 bases; junction bases outside the gene matches: 6. This CDR3 is CSARAREPVDTQYF. In DNA, the CDR3 is TGCAGTGCTAGAGCGCGGGAGCCTGTAGATACGCAGTATTTT.

This clonotype was recorded a few times. This chain joins TRBV6-1 and TRBJ1-5; D is unresolved. The CDR3 is made up of 13 amino acids. Germline loops: CDR1 MNHNS, CDR2 SASEGT. V was cut by 6 bases and J by 1 base, with 7 bases left in between. CDR3 amino acids: CASSIKSNQPQHF. The CDR3, as DNA: TGTGCCAGCAGCATTAAAAGCAATCAGCCCCAGCATTTT.

This rearrangement joins TRBV5-1 to TRBJ2-7, with TRBD1 matching over 9 bases. Germline CDR1 is SGHRS and CDR2 is YFSETQ. There are 16 residues in the CDR3. Trimming took 2 bases from V and 2 from J; bases not matched to a gene: 8. CDR3: CASSFKDRGPPYEQYF. In DNA, the CDR3 is TGCGCCAGCAGCTTCAAGGACAGGGGCCCTCCCTACGAGCAGTACTTC. Full variable domain (rest looked up from reference TRBV5-1 and TRBJ2-7): KAGVTQTPRYLIKTRGQQVTLSCSPISGHRSVSWYQQTPGQGLQFLFEYFSETQRNKGNFPGRFSGRQFSNSRSEMNVSTLELGDSALYLCASSFKDRGPPYEQYFGPGTRLTVT.

The rearrangement joins TRBV7-9 to TRBJ2-5, with D possibly being TRBD1 or TRBD2 (6 bases each). The CDR3 has 17 amino acids. Trimming shortened V by 4 bases and J by 1 base, and 19 bases separated the two germline ends. The germline gives CDR1 SEHNR, CDR2 FQNEAQ (reference sequence). The CDR3 bases are TGTGCCAGCAGCTCCCCCCAGGGGCGGGAAGCCCAAGAGACCCAGTACTTC. Translated: CASSSPQGREAQETQYF. Full variable domain (remainder filled in from reference TRBV7-9 and TRBJ2-5): DTGVSQNPRHKITKRGQNVTFRCDPISEHNRLYWYRQTLGQGPEFLTYFQNEAQLEKSRLLSDRFSAERPKGSFSTLEIQRTEQGDSAMYLCASSSPQGREAQETQYFGPGTRLLVL.

The sample holds a few counts of this clonotype. The chain is built from TRBV7-2 and TRBJ1-2, with D possibly being TRBD1 (5 bases). The germline gives CDR1 SGHTA, CDR2 FQGNSA. This CDR3 is 13 amino acids long. Trimming took off 4 bases at V and 8 bases at J, with 14 bases between the two ends. CDR3 in DNA: TGTGCCAGCAGCTATCGGGGCTCGATGGGCTACACCTTC. Residues: CASSYRGSMGYTF.